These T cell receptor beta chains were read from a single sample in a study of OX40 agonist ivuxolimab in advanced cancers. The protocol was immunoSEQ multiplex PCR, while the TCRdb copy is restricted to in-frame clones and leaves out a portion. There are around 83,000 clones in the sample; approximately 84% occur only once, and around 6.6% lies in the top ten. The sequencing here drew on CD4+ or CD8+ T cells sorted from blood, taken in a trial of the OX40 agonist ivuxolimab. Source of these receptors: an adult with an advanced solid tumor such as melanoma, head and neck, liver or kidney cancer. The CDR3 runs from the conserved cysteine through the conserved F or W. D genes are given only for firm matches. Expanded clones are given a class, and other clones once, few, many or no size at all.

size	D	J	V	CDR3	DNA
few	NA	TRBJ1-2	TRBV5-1	CASSPLGAPYGYTF	TGCGCCAGCAGCCCCCTGGGGGCCCCCTATGGCTACACCTTC
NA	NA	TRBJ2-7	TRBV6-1	CASSIVQGPEQYF	TGTGCCAGCAGTATAGTACAGGGTCCCGAGCAGTACTTC
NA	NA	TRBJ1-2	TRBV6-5	CASSYAGGSYGYTF	TGTGCCAGCAGTTACGCCGGAGGAAGCTATGGCTACACCTTC
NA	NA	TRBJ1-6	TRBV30	CAWSVPGHLDSPLHF	TGTGCCTGGAGTGTACCGGGACACTTAGATTCACCCCTCCACTTT
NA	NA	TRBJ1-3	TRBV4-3	CASSQAPGNTIYF	TGCGCCAGCAGCCAAGCACCCGGAAACACCATATATTTT
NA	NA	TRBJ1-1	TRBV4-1	CASSRGGGAEAFF	TGCGCCAGCAGCCGCGGGGGTGGGGCTGAAGCTTTCTTT
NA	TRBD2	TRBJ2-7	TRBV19	CASSQQGLAVYEQYF	TGTGCCAGTAGCCAACAAGGACTAGCGGTCTACGAGCAGTACTTC
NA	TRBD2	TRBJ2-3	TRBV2	CASQRTSGSMTDTQYF	TGTGCCAGCCAGAGGACTAGCGGGAGTATGACAGATACGCAGTATTTT
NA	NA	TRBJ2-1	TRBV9	CASSATGTPYNEQFF	TGTGCCAGCAGCGCAACCGGGACGCCGTACAATGAGCAGTTCTTC
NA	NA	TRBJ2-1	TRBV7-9	CASTSRGSSYNEQFF	TGTGCCAGCACTTCCCGGGGTAGCTCCTACAATGAGCAGTTCTTC
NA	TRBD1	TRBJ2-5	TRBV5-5	CASSSTLPGQGRETQYF	TGTGCCAGCAGCTCGACCCTTCCGGGACAGGGACGGGAGACCCAGTACTTC
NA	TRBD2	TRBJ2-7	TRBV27	CASSALKAGGSEQYF	TGTGCCAGCAGTGCCCTTAAAGCGGGAGGGAGCGAGCAGTACTTC
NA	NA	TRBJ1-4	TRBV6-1	CASNEGGNEKLFF	TGTGCCAGCAACGAAGGAGGAAATGAAAAACTGTTTTTT
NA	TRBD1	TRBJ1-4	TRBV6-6	CASSPGTGATNEKLFF	TGTGCCAGCAGCCCCGGGACAGGCGCAACTAATGAAAAACTGTTTTTT
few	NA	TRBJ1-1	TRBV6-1	CASSVDRNTEAFF	TGTGCCAGCAGTGTGGACAGAAACACTGAAGCTTTCTTT
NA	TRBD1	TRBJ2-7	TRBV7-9	CASSRDRIYEQYF	TGTGCCAGCAGCAGGGACAGGATTTACGAGCAGTACTTC
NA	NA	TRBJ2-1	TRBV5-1	CASSSHPGVYNEQFF	TGCGCCAGCAGCTCCCACCCAGGGGTCTACAATGAGCAGTTCTTC
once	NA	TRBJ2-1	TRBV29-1	CSALESGVEQFF	TGCAGCGCGCTGGAATCGGGGGTTGAGCAGTTCTTC
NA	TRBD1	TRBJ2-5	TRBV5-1	CASSLVFVGTGSGETQYF	TGCGCCAGCAGCTTGGTTTTTGTGGGGACAGGGAGCGGGGAGACCCAGTACTTC
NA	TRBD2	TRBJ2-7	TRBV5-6	CASSLGGLAGEKQYF	TGTGCCAGCAGCTTGGGTGGACTAGCGGGAGAAAAGCAGTACTTC
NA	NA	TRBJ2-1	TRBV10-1	CASSELSCYEQFF	TGCGCCAGCTCGGAACTATCCTGCTATGAGCAGTTCTTC
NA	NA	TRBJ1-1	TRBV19	CASSRQASPSEAFF	TGTGCCAGTAGTCGACAGGCATCCCCCTCTGAAGCTTTCTTT
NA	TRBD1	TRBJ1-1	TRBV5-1	CASSSIRTGGDTEAFF	TGCGCCAGCAGCTCCATAAGGACAGGGGGTGACACTGAAGCTTTCTTT
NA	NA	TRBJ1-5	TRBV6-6	CASSLVPGTNQPQHF	TGTGCCAGCAGCCTCGTGCCGGGAACAAATCAGCCCCAGCATTTT
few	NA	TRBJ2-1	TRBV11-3	CASSPTSGSAEQFF	TGTGCCAGCAGCCCGACCTCGGGGAGCGCTGAGCAGTTCTTC
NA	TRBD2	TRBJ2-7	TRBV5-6	CASSHGTSGAYEQYF	TGTGCCAGCAGTCACGGGACTAGCGGGGCCTACGAGCAGTACTTC
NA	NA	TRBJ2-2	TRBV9	CASSVVGAHTGELFF	TGTGCCAGCAGCGTAGTGGGCGCGCACACCGGGGAGCTGTTTTTT
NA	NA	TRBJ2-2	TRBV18	CASSPFDTRTGELFF	TGTGCCAGCTCACCCTTCGACACTCGGACCGGGGAGCTGTTTTTT
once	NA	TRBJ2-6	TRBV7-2	CASSQRSSGANVLTF	TGTGCCAGCAGCCAACGGAGCTCTGGGGCCAACGTCCTGACTTTC
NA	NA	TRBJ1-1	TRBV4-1	CASSPLKVIPEAFF	TGCGCCAGCAGCCCCCTAAAGGTAATCCCGGAGGCTTTCTTT
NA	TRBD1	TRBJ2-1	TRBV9	CASSVGPYRGLNNEQFF	TGTGCCAGCAGCGTAGGGCCCTACAGGGGGCTGAACAATGAGCAGTTCTTC
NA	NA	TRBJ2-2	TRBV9	CASSAPLVSGELFF	TGTGCCAGCAGCGCACCCCTAGTTTCCGGGGAGCTGTTTTTT